The following is a TCR beta chain sequence with its context. Its antigen is unknown. Vbeta (60) and Jbeta (13) primers were used in the PCR. This table comes from immunoSEQ multiplex PCR, and its TCRdb copy is limited to in-frame clones, with some not included. This sample has around 190,000 clones, with about four fifths found just once. From germline, CDR1 is MDHEN and CDR2 SYDVKM. With 2 bases clipped from V and 6 bases from J, the junction kept 0 bases outside the gene matches. This CDR3 region has 13 residues. The sample belongs to a study of cytomegalovirus exposure and HLA in healthy donors. General study findings and limits: Cytomegalovirus-associated TCR beta chains were listed, numbering some 150. Trimming of TCR beta V- and J-genes showed a link, identified in a later analysis, to a missense DCLRE1C variant.

The TCR originated in a woman aged 45-65 years in good health and CMV-seronegative. The chain combines TRBV28 with TRBJ1-4; 7 nucleotides match TRBD1. Sequenced sample: PBMCs. The CDR3 coding sequence is TGTGCCAGCAGTTTAACAGGGGATGAAAAACTGTTTTTT. Its translation: CASSLTGDEKLFF.